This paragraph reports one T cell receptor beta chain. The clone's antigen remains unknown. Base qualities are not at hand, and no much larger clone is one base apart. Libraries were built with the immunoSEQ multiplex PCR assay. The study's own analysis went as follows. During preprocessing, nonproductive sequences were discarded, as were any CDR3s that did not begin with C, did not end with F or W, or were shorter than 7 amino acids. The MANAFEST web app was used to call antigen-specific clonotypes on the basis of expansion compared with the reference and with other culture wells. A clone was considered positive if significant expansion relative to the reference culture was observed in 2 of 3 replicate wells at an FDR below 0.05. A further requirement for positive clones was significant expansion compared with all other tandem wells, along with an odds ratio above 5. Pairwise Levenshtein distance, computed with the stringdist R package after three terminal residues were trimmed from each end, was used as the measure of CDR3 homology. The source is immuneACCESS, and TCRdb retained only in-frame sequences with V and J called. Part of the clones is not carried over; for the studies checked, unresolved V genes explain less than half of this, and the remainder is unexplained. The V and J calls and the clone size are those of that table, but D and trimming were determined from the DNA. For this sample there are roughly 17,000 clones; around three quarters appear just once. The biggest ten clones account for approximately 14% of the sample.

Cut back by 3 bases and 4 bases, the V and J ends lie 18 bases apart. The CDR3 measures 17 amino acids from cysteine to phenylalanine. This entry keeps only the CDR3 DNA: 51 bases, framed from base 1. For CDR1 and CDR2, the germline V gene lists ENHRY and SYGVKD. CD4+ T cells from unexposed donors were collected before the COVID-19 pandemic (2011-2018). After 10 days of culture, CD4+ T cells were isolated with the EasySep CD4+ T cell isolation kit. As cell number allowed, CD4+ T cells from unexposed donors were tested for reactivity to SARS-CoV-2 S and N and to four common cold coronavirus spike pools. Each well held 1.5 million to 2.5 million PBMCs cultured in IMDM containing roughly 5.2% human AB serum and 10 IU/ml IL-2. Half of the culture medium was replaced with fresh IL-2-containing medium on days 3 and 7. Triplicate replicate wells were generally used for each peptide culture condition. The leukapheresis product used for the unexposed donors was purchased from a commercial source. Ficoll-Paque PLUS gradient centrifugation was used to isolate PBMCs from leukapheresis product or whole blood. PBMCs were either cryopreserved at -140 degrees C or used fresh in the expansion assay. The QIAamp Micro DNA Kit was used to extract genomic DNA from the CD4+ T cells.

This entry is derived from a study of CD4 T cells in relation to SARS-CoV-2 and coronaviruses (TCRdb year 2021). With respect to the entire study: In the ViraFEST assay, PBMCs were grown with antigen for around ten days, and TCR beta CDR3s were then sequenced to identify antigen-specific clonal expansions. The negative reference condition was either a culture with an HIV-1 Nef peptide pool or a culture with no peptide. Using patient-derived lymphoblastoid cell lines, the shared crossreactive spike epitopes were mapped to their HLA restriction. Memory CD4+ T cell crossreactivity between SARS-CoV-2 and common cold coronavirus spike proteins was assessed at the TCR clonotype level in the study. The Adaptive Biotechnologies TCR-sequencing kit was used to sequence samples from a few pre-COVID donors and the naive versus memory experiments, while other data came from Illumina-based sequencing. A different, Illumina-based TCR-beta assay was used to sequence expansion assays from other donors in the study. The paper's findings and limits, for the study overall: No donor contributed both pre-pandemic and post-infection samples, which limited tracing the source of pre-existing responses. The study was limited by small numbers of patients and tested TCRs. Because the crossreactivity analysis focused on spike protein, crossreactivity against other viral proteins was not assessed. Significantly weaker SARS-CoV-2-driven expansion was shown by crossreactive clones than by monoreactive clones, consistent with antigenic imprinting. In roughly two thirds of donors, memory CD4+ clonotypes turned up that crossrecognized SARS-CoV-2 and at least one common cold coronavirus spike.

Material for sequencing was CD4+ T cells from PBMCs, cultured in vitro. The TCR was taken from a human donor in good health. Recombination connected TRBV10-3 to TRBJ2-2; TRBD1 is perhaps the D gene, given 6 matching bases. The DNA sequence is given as TGTGCCATCAGTGATCCACTCCAGGGGTCGGGCACCGGGGAGCTGTTTTTT. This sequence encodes CAISDPLQGSGTGELFF.